These 7 T cell receptor beta chains were all obtained from the same sample, sequenced in a study of blood T cell repertoires in COVID-19. Data came from immunoSEQ multiplex PCR; TCRdb stores just in-frame clones and leaves some out. The data hold 30,000 to 40,000 clones, with about four fifths observed a single time. Material: peripheral blood. The origin of the receptors is a man older than 75 with active or convalescent COVID-19.

This clone showed up just once. The V gene is TRBV2, the J gene TRBJ2-1; D is unresolved. Germline values: CDR1 SNHLY, CDR2 FYNNEI. V was shortened by 4 bases and J by 2 bases, with 6 bases between the two germline ends. The CDR3 covers 13 residues. In DNA form, the CDR3 reads TGTGCCAGCAGTGGCGGAACCTACAATGAGCAGTTCTTC. Encoded protein: CASSGGTYNEQFF.

The V and J genes are TRBV11-2 and TRBJ2-5; 8 bases fit TRBD1. CDR1 and CDR2 from the germline V gene are SGHAT and FQNNGV. This CDR3 comprises 14 residues. After removal of 1 base from V and 4 bases from J, the junction contained 2 bases not matched to a gene. DNA of the CDR3: TGTGCCAGCAGCTTAGTAGGACAGGGAGAGACCCAGTACTTC. Translation: CASSLVGQGETQYF.

The genes are TRBV4-1 and TRBJ2-1, with D uncertain. Germline-derived CDR1 and CDR2 are MGHRA and YSYEKL. Trimming took 0 bases from V and 3 from J, leaving 6 bases between them. The CDR3 is made up of 14 amino acids. The CDR3 coding sequence is TGCGCCAGCAGCCAAGATTCCCTCTACAATGAGCAGTTCTTC. Its protein is CASSQDSLYNEQFF.

V gene TRBV5-4 combines with J gene TRBJ2-5, with TRBD1 matching over 9 bases. Germline CDR1 reads SGHNT; CDR2 reads YYREEE (reference sequence). The CDR3 extends over 16 amino acids. Trimming cost V 3 bases and J 2 bases; bases outside gene matches: 8. The CDR3 bases are TGTGCCAGCAGCTCAGCCCGGGACAGGGTGCAAGAGACCCAGTACTTC. Translation gives CASSSARDRVQETQYF.

The rearrangement joins TRBV18 to TRBJ1-6; D may be TRBD1 (6 bases). This CDR3 spans 14 amino acids. The V gene's germline CDR1 is KGHSH and CDR2 LQKENI. The ends were cut back, 2 bases at V and 11 bases at J, with 13 bases in the middle. This chain's CDR3 is CASSPEGQGTPLHF. The CDR3 DNA follows: TGTGCCAGCTCACCAGAGGGCCAGGGGACACCCCTCCACTTT.

V gene TRBV11-2 combines with J gene TRBJ2-5; D is possibly TRBD2 (5 bases). CDR1 SGHAT and CDR2 FQNNGV come from the germline V gene. The germline V and J ends were trimmed by 7 bases and 4 bases, with 13 bases remaining between them. CDR3 length: 13 amino acids. The DNA for the CDR3 is TGTGCCAGCACCACCCCCGGGGTAGAGACCCAGTACTTC. The encoded protein is CASTTPGVETQYF.

V is TRBV27 and J is TRBJ2-5; 7 nucleotides match TRBD1. V shed 4 bases, J shed 3 bases, and the junction held 8 bases outside the gene matches. CDR3 length: 15 residues. Germline V gene lookup returns CDR1 MNHEY and CDR2 SMNVEV (reference sequence). The CDR3 here is CASSSRGRGKETQYF. DNA of the CDR3: TGTGCCAGCAGTTCCAGGGGCAGGGGGAAAGAGACCCAGTACTTC.